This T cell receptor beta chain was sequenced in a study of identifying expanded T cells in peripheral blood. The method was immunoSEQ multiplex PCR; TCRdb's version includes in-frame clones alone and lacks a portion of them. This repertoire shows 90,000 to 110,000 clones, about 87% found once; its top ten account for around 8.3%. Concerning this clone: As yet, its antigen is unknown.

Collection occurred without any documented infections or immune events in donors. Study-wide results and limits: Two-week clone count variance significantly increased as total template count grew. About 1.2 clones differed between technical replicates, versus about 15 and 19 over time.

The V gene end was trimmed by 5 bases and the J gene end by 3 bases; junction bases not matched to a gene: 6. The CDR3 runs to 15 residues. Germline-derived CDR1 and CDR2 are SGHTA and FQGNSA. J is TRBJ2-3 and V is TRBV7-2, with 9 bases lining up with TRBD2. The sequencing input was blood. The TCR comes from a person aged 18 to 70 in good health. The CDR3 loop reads CASSDRLADTDTQYF. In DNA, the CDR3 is TGTGCCAGCAGCGACCGACTAGCGGATACAGATACGCAGTATTTT.